This T cell receptor beta chain was found in a study of T cell responses to AZD1222 COVID-19 vaccine. The study's findings and limits: Nearly half of the spike-specific TCRs reportedly recognize variant regions that carry no mutations. Spike-specific TCR breadth and depth were elevated following two AZD1222 doses. Repertoires were sampled only after the peak T cell response. Donors skewed white British and female; clonal diversity was possibly underestimated.

A remark on this clone: Its specificity is unknown.

Produced via immunoSEQ multiplex PCR; TCRdb's table is partial and in-frame only. The table lists about 180,000 clones, approximately 92% of them singletons. The germline gives CDR1 LGHNT, CDR2 FRNRAP. The CDR3 sequence is 14 residues long. The germline V and J ends were trimmed by 5 bases and 0 bases, with 10 bases remaining between them. The clonotype comes from an adult who received the MenACWY meningococcal vaccine as a control. The chain uses TRBV12-5 and TRBJ1-1; no clear D. The input for sequencing was peripheral blood, taken 28 days after the second dose of the MenACWY control vaccine. The CDR3 DNA reads TGTGCTAGTGGTCTTGGACTGTTGAACACTGAAGCTTTCTTT. It translates to CASGLGLLNTEAFF.